This T cell receptor (beta chain) stems from a study of blood T cells in healthy people across ages. Peripheral blood from each donor was collected in a volume of roughly 9.8 milliliters. Total RNA extraction produced at least 5.5 micrograms (per sample) for the study. For the second PCR, which ran for roughly 6 to 11 cycles, a sample-barcoded 5' primer and a J-beta primer mix were used. Template switching added a 12-random-nucleotide identifier to every cDNA molecule. Each of the samples gave a minimum of 2.5 million paired-end reads that contained CDR3. One entry per CDR3 protein, called by TCRdb with MiXCR from the 5' RACE reads. This table has roughly 800,000 distinct CDR3 sequences, roughly 60% appearing once. Germline loops: CDR1 SGDLS, CDR2 YYNGEE. V shed 4 bases, J shed 7 bases, and the junction held 8 bases outside the gene matches. This CDR3 contains 16 residues.

The specimen was blood. J is TRBJ2-1 and V is TRBV9, with 13 bases fitting TRBD2. The source is a man aged 25 to 40 in good health. The CDR3 bases are TGTGCCAGCAGCCCCCAACTAGCGGGAGGGCTGAATGAGCAGTTCTTC. It codes for CASSPQLAGGLNEQFF.